The source of this T cell receptor beta chain is a study of graft-versus-host responses after intestinal transplantation. Graft specimens yielded both intraepithelial and lamina propria lymphocytes. Assay: immunoSEQ multiplex PCR; the TCRdb copy retains only in-frame clones and omits some. The sample records just under 65,000 clones, around nine tenths being singletons. The CDR3 is 16 amino acids. With 9 bases removed from V and 0 bases from J, the gap between germline ends came to 18 bases. Germline CDR1 and CDR2: SGHNT and YENEEA. General study findings and limits: Patients with graft-donor T cell macrochimerism had high graft-versus-host to host-versus-graft clonal ratios in allografts.

Of note for this clone: Antigen: not known.

The sequencing here drew on ileum tissue, taken around 350 days after transplant. The TCR sequence derives from a human patient who received an intestinal transplant, so some T cells may come from the graft donor. This chain links TRBV11-3 with TRBJ1-5, with D perhaps TRBD1 (5 bases). CDR3 sequence: CASNLPGRYSNQPQHF. In DNA, the CDR3 is TGTGCCAGTAATCTCCCGGGACGTTATAGCAATCAGCCCCAGCATTTT.